This TCR beta chain is drawn from a study of PD-1 blockade in classical Hodgkin lymphoma. Study-wide results and limits: Relapsed/refractory patients reportedly had lower baseline diversity than newly diagnosed patients.

As to this clone: The antigen is not known.

The J segment lost 1 base and the V segment lost 4 bases, leaving 7 bases of the junction unmatched. The V gene's germline CDR1 is SGDLS and CDR2 YYNGEE. The CDR3 is 15 residues long. The protocol was immunoSEQ multiplex PCR, while the TCRdb copy is restricted to in-frame clones and leaves out a portion. The repertoire holds tens of thousands of clones, with about 90% as singletons. Time point indicated: cycle 4 day 1 (C4D1), after less than 7 weeks of nivolumab. After autologous stem cell transplantation all patients relapsed, and prior brentuximab vedotin exposure differed between cohorts. Material: peripheral blood mononuclear cells (PBMCs), obtained before the fourth cycle of nivolumab. This sequence joins TRBV9 and TRBJ1-1, with 7 bases lining up with TRBD1. The source is a human donor with classical Hodgkin lymphoma. The CDR3 DNA is TGTGCCAGCAGCCCCTGGACAGGCCGGAACACTGAAGCTTTCTTT. Protein sequence: CASSPWTGRNTEAFF.